This TCR beta chain was observed in a study of Ad26.COV2.S vaccination and SARS-CoV-2 variants. Study as a whole: Doses of Ad26.COV2.S were injected into muscle once or twice, 56 days apart.

Sequenced by immunoSEQ multiplex PCR; TCRdb stores in-frame clones only, minus some. This table holds 300,000 to 350,000 clones, 90% found once. Germline V gene lookup returns CDR1 SGHVS and CDR2 FQNEAQ. Trimming cost V 5 bases and J 1 base, with 8 bases left between them. The CDR3 covers 14 residues. Described treatment: roughly 19 received Ad26.COV2.S at low or high dose, single or two shots; about 5 received placebo; per-sample allocation not given. The investigators took samples on day 63 after the first vaccine or placebo injection. The chain is built from TRBV7-8 and TRBJ1-4; possible D gene TRBD1, 6 bases. The source of this sequence is a person aged 18-65 years who received the Ad26.COV2.S COVID-19 vaccine or a placebo. The sequences come from peripheral blood, collected in a trial of Ad26.COV2.S vaccine versus placebo. DNA of the CDR3: TGTGCCAGCAGCCAGACAGGAACTAATGAAAAACTGTTTTTT. Amino acid sequence: CASSQTGTNEKLFF.